The clone carrying this T cell receptor (beta chain) was counted between two and nine times. Unique molecular identifiers were attached to individual cDNA molecules. Using its own MiXCR run on the 5' RACE reads, TCRdb lists one record per CDR3 protein. The table lists fewer than 100,000 distinct CDR3 sequences, roughly 13% of them singletons. Germline CDR1 is SEHNR and CDR2 is FQNEAQ (reference sequence). Trimming left V 4 bases short and J 2 bases short, with 13 bases between. This CDR3 has 15 residues. These data originate in a study of early T cells in non-severe SARS-CoV-2 infection. Study in general: Bulk RNA from unsorted whole blood was sequenced; chains were unpaired.

The chain couples TRBV7-9 to TRBJ2-3; possibly TRBD1 for D (5 bases). This TCR was recovered from an adult who was a healthcare worker with PCR-confirmed SARS-CoV-2 infection or an uninfected control (not recorded which). The sample was whole blood. As DNA, the CDR3 is TGTGCCAGCAGCTCTCACCTAGGGGCCACAGATACGCAGTATTTT. The encoded protein is CASSSHLGATDTQYF.